This T cell receptor beta chain was identified during a study of T-cell reconstitution after alpha-beta-depleted transplantation in children. Whole-study results and caveats: Day-60 TCRbeta diversity that was high in some patients was derived from surviving recipient T cells and thymic progenitors. From newly produced T cells came most of the T-cell counts and diversity one year after transplant. Reportedly, alpha-beta T cells present about two months post-transplant originated from several hundred expanded clones of graft origin.

The CDR3 is 18 amino acids. Losses at the gene ends were 5 bases for V and 2 bases for J; bases not matched to a gene: 13. It was with unique molecular identifiers that the TCRbeta library was prepared. TCRdb re-called the PCR reads through MiXCR, storing one row per CDR3 protein. Of some 600,000 distinct CDR3 sequences listed, approximately 12% are singletons. This clonotype was seen at least ten times. What it binds is not known. The J gene is TRBJ2-1, the V gene TRBV12-3 or TRBV12-4, with 9 bases matching TRBD2. This receptor was obtained from a male patient under 18 who had a stem cell transplant for acute myeloid leukemia, so the T cells may come from the graft donor. Sample: PBMCs, mostly from graft donor cells, taken 360 days after TCRalphabeta/CD19-depleted stem cell transplant. The CDR3 is CASSTATLAGSTYNEQFF. The DNA for the CDR3 is TGTGCCAGCAGTACGGCAACTCTAGCGGGGTCGACCTACAATGAGCAGTTCTTC.